A single sample gave rise to the 20 T cell receptor beta chains below, sequenced in a study of OX40 agonist ivuxolimab in advanced cancers. Profiling relied on immunoSEQ multiplex PCR, and the TCRdb table lists in-frame clones only, not all of them. The table has around 51,000 clones, about 86% seen once; the top ten hold over 3%. The material was CD4+ or CD8+ T cells sorted from blood, obtained in a trial of the OX40 agonist ivuxolimab. These receptor sequences come from an adult with an advanced solid tumor such as melanoma, head and neck, liver or kidney cancer.

V and J are TRBV19 and TRBJ2-5; D is perhaps TRBD1 (6 bases). The length of the CDR3 is 13 residues. Germline V gene sequence: CDR1 LNHDA, CDR2 SQIVND (reference sequence). V shed 5 bases and J shed 5 bases, with 12 bases lying between them. The CDR3 here is CASSASRGETQYF. The DNA for the CDR3 is TGTGCCAGTAGTGCCTCCAGGGGTGAGACCCAGTACTTC.

The rearrangement joins TRBV19 to TRBJ1-2; perhaps TRBD1 as D (5 bases). Per germline, CDR1 LNHDA and CDR2 SQIVND (reference sequence). The CDR3 sequence is 19 residues long. V lost 2 bases to trimming and J lost 5 bases, with 27 bases between them. The CDR3 protein is CASSILLGPDVLLGYGYTF. DNA for the CDR3: TGTGCCAGTAGTATATTATTGGGGCCAGACGTCCTCCTTGGGTATGGCTACACCTTC.

V usage is TRBV18 and J usage is TRBJ2-5; D is ambiguous. Between the trimmed V and J ends, which lost 1 base and 2 bases, there was a span of 20 bases. The CDR3 runs 18 residues. Germline CDR1 is KGHSH and CDR2 is LQKENI. The chain's CDR3 is CASSPRSSTGRIQETQYF. The CDR3 nucleotides are TGTGCCAGCTCACCACGGTCCAGTACCGGCCGGATTCAAGAGACCCAGTACTTC.

The chain uses TRBV2 and TRBJ2-1; D not resolved. The CDR3 is 12 residues long. CDR1 and CDR2 from the germline V gene are SNHLY and FYNNEI. The ends were cut back, 2 bases at V and 7 bases at J, with 6 bases in the middle. CDR3 protein: CASSEFVNEQFF. The CDR3 DNA sequence: TGTGCCAGCAGTGAATTTGTAAATGAGCAGTTCTTC.

This clone was observed a handful of times. The J gene is TRBJ2-3, the V gene TRBV5-1, with 7 bases matching TRBD2. This CDR3 is 14 amino acids long. V gave up 4 bases and J gave up 1 base; unmatched junction bases: 3. Germline V lookup: CDR1 SGHRS, CDR2 YFSETQ. The CDR3 DNA is TGCGCCAGCAGCGGGAGCGGGGGCACAGATACGCAGTATTTT. This encodes CASSGSGGTDTQYF. The variable domain in full, with the rest retrieved from reference TRBV5-1 and TRBJ2-3, is KAGVTQTPRYLIKTRGQQVTLSCSPISGHRSVSWYQQTPGQGLQFLFEYFSETQRNKGNFPGRFSGRQFSNSRSEMNVSTLELGDSALYLCASSGSGGTDTQYFGPGTRLTVL.

CDR3 sequence: CASSRGQALGANVLTF. CDR3 nucleotide sequence: TGTGCCAGCAGTCGAGGACAAGCCCTGGGGGCCAACGTCCTGACTTTC. The rearrangement uses TRBV6-6 and TRBJ2-6; tentatively, D is TRBD1 (5 bases). The CDR3 has 16 amino acids. Germline values: CDR1 MNHNY, CDR2 SVGAGI (reference sequence). The V end was cut by 5 bases, the J end by 4 bases, with 15 bases between.

This clone was observed a handful of times. V usage is TRBV6-5 and J usage is TRBJ2-7; tentative D call: TRBD1 (6 bases). Germline CDR1 and CDR2: MNHEY and SVGAGI. Trimming pared 2 bases from V and 1 base from J, leaving 12 bases between. The CDR3 loop spans 15 amino acids. The CDR3 reads CASSYGTPGSYEQYF. For the CDR3, the DNA is TGTGCCAGCAGTTACGGGACACCAGGTTCCTACGAGCAGTACTTC.

The V and J genes are TRBV7-2 and TRBJ1-5; no reliable D call. CDR3 size: 14 residues. In germline, CDR1 is SGHTA, CDR2 FQGNSA. Trimming cost V 5 bases and J 2 bases, with 10 bases left between them. The CDR3, as DNA: TGTGCCAGCAGCCCGGACGGAGGCAATCAGCCCCAGCATTTT. Its translation is CASSPDGGNQPQHF.

The rearrangement uses TRBV5-1 and TRBJ2-1, with 9 bases matching TRBD2. The ends lost 0 bases at V and 4 bases at J; junction bases unmatched: 2. The CDR3 consists of 15 residues. Looked up from germline, CDR1 is SGHRS and CDR2 is YFSETQ. The CDR3: CASSLGLAGYNEQFF. The CDR3 DNA reads as TGCGCCAGCAGCTTGGGTCTAGCGGGGTACAATGAGCAGTTCTTC.

The V and J genes are TRBV10-3 and TRBJ1-2; D remains unclear. This CDR3 spans 12 amino acids. Germline V gene lookup returns CDR1 ENHRY and CDR2 SYGVKD. Trimming removed 2 bases at V and 6 bases at J, with 7 bases between. The chain's CDR3 is CAISEAGNGYTF. The DNA for the CDR3 is TGTGCCATCAGTGAGGCCGGGAATGGCTACACCTTC.

Remarks on this clone: At one of its ends the junction is not consistent with the germline gene, which may arise from a read error. This sequence joins TRBV6-1 and TRBJ2-7; TRBD2 is a possible D gene (6 bases). Germline V gene lookup returns CDR1 MNHNS and CDR2 SASEGT. CDR3 length: 13 amino acids. This CDR3 is CAISPREVLEQYF. The CDR3 nucleotides are TGTGCCATCAGTCCAAGGGAGGTCCTCGAGCAGTACTTC.

The V and J genes are TRBV29-1 and TRBJ1-1; no clear D gene. There are 15 residues in the CDR3. V was trimmed by 7 bases and J by 1 base, leaving 19 bases between them. Germline CDR1 and CDR2: SQVTM and ANQGSEA. CDR3 DNA: TGCAGCGCCTCTCTCGCCGTGGGTACGAACACTGAAGCTTTCTTT. It encodes CSASLAVGTNTEAFF.

This chain uses TRBV27 with TRBJ2-1; 13 positions match TRBD2. The germline gives CDR1 MNHEY, CDR2 SMNVEV (reference sequence). CDR3 length: 16 residues. The V gene end was trimmed by 2 bases and the J gene end by 11 bases; junction bases not matched to a gene: 9. CDR3 bases: TGTGCCAGCAGTTTACTCGGACTAGCGGGGGAGAATAAGCAGTTCTTC. It yields the protein CASSLLGLAGENKQFF.

Notes on this clone: This sample includes further DNA sequences coding for the same CDR3. The gene calls are TRBV5-1 and TRBJ2-3, with D uncertain. CDR3 length: 12 residues. CDR1 and CDR2 (germline): SGHRS, YFSETQ. Trimming removed 3 bases from V and 4 bases from J, with 6 bases in between. CDR3 region: CASSSGADTQYF. The CDR3 bases are TGCGCCAGCAGCTCGGGCGCAGATACGCAGTATTTT.

This clone was observed a few times. The chain employs TRBV2 and TRBJ2-3; D not certain. CDR1 is SNHLY, CDR2 FYNNEI, per germline. The CDR3 has 12 residues. V was cut by 7 bases and J by 4 bases, with 9 bases left in between. The DNA for the CDR3 is TGTGCCAGCAATGTGGGCTCAGATACGCAGTATTTT. This encodes CASNVGSDTQYF.

This rearrangement joins TRBV14 to TRBJ2-1; D gene uncertain. CDR1 is SGHDN, CDR2 FVKESK, per germline. CDR3 length: 14 amino acids. The V end lost 4 bases, the J end lost 8 bases, and 15 bases lay between the germline ends. The CDR3 is CASSPRSEVYEQFF. The CDR3 DNA reads as TGTGCCAGCAGCCCCCGGTCCGAGGTGTATGAGCAGTTCTTC.

V and J are TRBV11-1 and TRBJ2-1, with 7 bases matching TRBD2. This CDR3 has 14 amino acids. The V gene's germline CDR1 is SGHAT and CDR2 FQDESV (reference sequence). The J segment lost 9 bases and the V segment lost 1 base, leaving 6 bases of the junction unmatched. The CDR3 nucleotides read TGTGCCAGCAGCTTAGTTCCTAGCGGCGGTGAGCAGTTCTTC. It codes for CASSLVPSGGEQFF.

The J gene is TRBJ2-3, the V gene TRBV4-1, with TRBD2 matching 9 bases. The V gene's germline CDR1 is MGHRA and CDR2 YSYEKL. The CDR3 is 19 residues long. The trim removed 0 bases at V and 5 bases at J, leaving 15 bases unmatched. This chain's CDR3 is CASSQDLPSSGGRGDTQYF. CDR3 in DNA: TGCGCCAGCAGCCAAGATCTCCCTTCGAGCGGGGGGCGTGGAGATACGCAGTATTTT.

The chain employs TRBV11-2 and TRBJ2-7, with TRBD1 matching 9 bases. The CDR3 spans 14 residues. V gave up 3 bases and J gave up 0 bases; unmatched junction bases: 0. Germline loops: CDR1 SGHAT, CDR2 FQNNGV. CDR3 nucleotide sequence: TGTGCCAGCAGCTTGACAGGGGGCTCCTACGAGCAGTACTTC. This sequence encodes CASSLTGGSYEQYF.

This clone was counted between two and nine times. The chain recombines TRBV18 with TRBJ2-7, with 7 bases that match TRBD1. Unmatched junction bases numbered 11, after V lost 2 bases and J lost 7 bases. From germline, CDR1 is KGHSH and CDR2 LQKENI. This CDR3 contains 15 residues. CDR3 bases: TGTGCCAGCTCACCATTCGAGGGACAGTCTAGGGAGCAGTACTTC. Its protein product is CASSPFEGQSREQYF.